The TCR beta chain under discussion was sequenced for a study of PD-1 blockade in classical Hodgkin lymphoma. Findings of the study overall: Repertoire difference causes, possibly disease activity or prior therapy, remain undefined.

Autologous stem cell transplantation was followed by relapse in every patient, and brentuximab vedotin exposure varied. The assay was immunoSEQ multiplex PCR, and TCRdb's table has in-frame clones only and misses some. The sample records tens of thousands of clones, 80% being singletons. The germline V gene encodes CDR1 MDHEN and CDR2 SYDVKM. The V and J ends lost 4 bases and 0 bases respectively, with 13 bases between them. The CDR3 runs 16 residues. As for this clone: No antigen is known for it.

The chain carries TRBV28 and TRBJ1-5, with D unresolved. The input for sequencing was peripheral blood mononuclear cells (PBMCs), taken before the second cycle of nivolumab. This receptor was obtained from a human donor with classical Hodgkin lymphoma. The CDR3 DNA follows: TGTGCCAGCAGTTCGTACGGATGGGATAGCAATCAGCCCCAGCATTTT. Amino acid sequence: CASSSYGWDSNQPQHF. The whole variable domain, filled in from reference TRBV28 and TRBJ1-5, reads DVKVTQSSRYLVKRTGEKVFLECVQDMDHENMFWYRQDPGLGLRLIYFSYDVKMKEKGDIPEGYSVSREKKERFSLILESASTNQTSMYLCASSSYGWDSNQPQHFGDGTRLSIL.